These 2 T cell receptor beta chains share one sample of origin, sequenced in a study of blood T cell repertoires in COVID-19. Clones were sequenced by immunoSEQ multiplex PCR, and TCRdb holds only the in-frame ones, with some missing. This sample has approximately 330,000 clones, with 90% found just once. Sequencing was carried out using peripheral blood. The origin of the receptors is a woman in her forties with COVID-19, enrolled during active disease.

The CDR3 nucleotides read TGCAGCGCCAACCAACAGGGGAACACTGAAGCTTTCTTT. Its translation: CSANQQGNTEAFF. The chain couples TRBV29-1 to TRBJ1-1; perhaps TRBD1 as D (6 bases). Trimming took 7 bases from V and 1 from J, leaving 13 bases between them. Germline lookup yields CDR1 SQVTM and CDR2 ANQGSEA. This CDR3 is 13 amino acids long.

J is TRBJ2-1 and V is TRBV30; 12 nucleotides align to TRBD2. V lost 4 bases and J lost 0; bases outside the gene matches: 19. The CDR3 is 21 residues long. The germline V gene has CDR1 GTSNPN and CDR2 SVGIG (reference sequence). CDR3 in amino acids: CAWKGQTRRLAGGPSYNEQFF. The CDR3 DNA reads as TGTGCCTGGAAGGGGCAGACCCGTAGGCTAGCGGGAGGGCCCTCCTACAATGAGCAGTTCTTC.